One sample yielded the 14 T cell receptor beta chains listed below, sequenced in a study of T cells after yellow fever vaccination (dated by TCRdb to the late 2010s). The treatment or condition label for this specimen denotes: live attenuated yellow fever vaccine strain. Library preparation employed 5' RACE. The instrument was an Illumina NovaSeq 6000. The raw public reads went through TCRdb reprocessing: fastp at Q25, MiXCR clone calling, in-frame beta chains kept. A single entry per CDR3 protein holds the most common genes and DNA from its merged rows. The sample includes 300,000 to 350,000 distinct CDR3 sequences, with around 4.4% observed a single time. Jointly, the top ten make up 15% to 20% of the sample. The specimen was PBMCs, collected 15 days after the yellow fever booster vaccination. The receptors originated from a man aged 18 to 35 who received the YFV17D yellow fever vaccine.

There are many counts of this clonotype. The V gene is TRBV7-6, the J gene TRBJ1-1; D gene uncertain. Trimming cost V 6 bases and J 1 base, with 18 bases left between them. Germline assignment: CDR1 SGHVS and CDR2 FNYEAQ. The CDR3 runs to 16 residues. The CDR3 DNA reads as TGTGCCAGCAGTCCTTTAATTTTCGCAGGGAACACTGAAGCTTTCTTT. It codes for CASSPLIFAGNTEAFF.

The sample holds many counts of this clonotype. Germline and junction disagree at one end, which may indicate a read error. The chain joins TRBV5-1 to TRBJ2-5, with 11 nucleotides matching TRBD2. The germline V gene encodes CDR1 SGHRS and CDR2 YFSETQ. The CDR3 covers 15 residues. The CDR3 nucleotides read TGCGCCAGCAGCTTGGCCCTACTAGCGGGGGAGACCCAGCACTTC. Translating gives CASSLALLAGETQHF.

This clonotype was recorded at least ten times. The V call is TRBV10-3, the J call TRBJ2-2; TRBD1 is a possible D gene (8 bases). The CDR3 sequence is 15 residues long. The germline V gene has CDR1 ENHRY and CDR2 SYGVKD. V was trimmed by 4 bases and J by 3 bases, leaving 12 bases between them. The CDR3 is CAISGTGRDTGELFF. CDR3 sequence (DNA): TGTGCCATCAGTGGGACAGGGAGGGACACCGGGGAGCTGTTTTTT.

In this sample, this clonotype turned up many times. The CDR3 nucleotides read TGTGCCAGCAGCCAAGGGACTAGCGAGGGAGAGACCCAGTACTTC. It codes for CASSQGTSEGETQYF. The chain combines TRBV4-2 with TRBJ2-5, with 9 bases identical to TRBD2. The CDR3 runs 15 residues. The germline gives CDR1 LGHNA, CDR2 YNFKEQ. The J segment lost 4 bases and the V segment lost 1 base, leaving 4 bases of the junction unmatched.

This chain links TRBV2 with TRBJ2-7; the match to TRBD1 covers 9 bases. The CDR3 is 17 residues long. CDR1 and CDR2 (germline): SNHLY, FYNNEI. J was trimmed by 5 bases and V by 3 bases; bases with no gene match: 14. This CDR3 is CASSEDRGPFSLDEQYV. DNA of the CDR3: TGTGCCAGCAGTGAGGACAGGGGTCCCTTCTCTCTGGACGAGCAGTACGTC.

The genes are TRBV20-1 and TRBJ2-1, with 8 nucleotides matching TRBD2. The CDR3 has 17 amino acids. Trimming cost V 2 bases and J 0 bases; bases outside gene matches: 9. The germline V gene encodes CDR1 DFQATT and CDR2 SNEGSKA (reference sequence). The CDR3 nucleotides are TGCAGTGCTAGATCAAATCGGGGGGGCAGCTCCTACAATGAGCAGTTCTTC. Encoded protein: CSARSNRGGSSYNEQFF.

The table lists this clonotype with a few counts. J is TRBJ2-7 and V is TRBV7-6; possible D gene TRBD1, 6 bases. CDR3 length: 15 amino acids. Germline lookup yields CDR1 SGHVS and CDR2 FNYEAQ. Trimming removed 1 base from V and 3 bases from J, with 13 bases in between. CDR3 sequence: CASSLDGTRYYEQYF. CDR3 coding DNA: TGTGCCAGCAGCTTAGACGGGACAAGGTACTACGAGCAGTACTTC.

Many counts were recorded for this clonotype. J is TRBJ1-6 and V is TRBV7-3; no reliable D call. Germline assignment: CDR1 SGHTA and CDR2 FQGTGA. The CDR3 has 13 residues. Trimming shortened V by 5 bases and J by 13 bases, and 15 bases separated the two germline ends. The CDR3 bases are TGTGCCAGCAGCCCCGAGGAGGGCCTCCCCCTCCACTTT. Its translation: CASSPEEGLPLHF. Filled out from reference TRBV7-3 and TRBJ1-6, the complete variable domain reads GAGVSQTPSNKVTEKGKYVELRCDPISGHTALYWYRQSLGQGPEFLIYFQGTGAADDSGLPNDRFFAVRPEGSVSTLKIQRTERGDSAVYLCASSPEEGLPLHFGNGTRLTVT.

V is TRBV5-4 and J is TRBJ2-5, with 15 bases fitting TRBD2. The CDR3 is 14 amino acids. V lost 3 bases and J lost 10; bases outside the gene matches: 4. Germline-derived CDR1 and CDR2 are SGHNT and YYREEE (reference sequence). CDR3 amino acids: CASSSPGLAGGQYF. CDR3 in DNA: TGTGCCAGCAGCTCGCCGGGACTAGCGGGGGGCCAGTACTTC.

This clonotype was recorded many times. This sequence joins TRBV4-1 and TRBJ2-7, with 8 bases that match TRBD1. The CDR3 is made up of 14 amino acids. Trimming at V came to 3 bases and at J to 3 bases, leaving 4 bases not matched to a gene. Germline values: CDR1 MGHRA, CDR2 YSYEKL. The CDR3 nucleotides read TGCGCCAGCAGCCACGGACAGGGAGGCTACGAGCAGTACTTC. Its translation is CASSHGQGGYEQYF.

This clonotype came up a few times. The V gene is TRBV5-1, the J gene TRBJ2-3, with 14 bases identical to TRBD2. CDR1 and CDR2 (germline): SGHRS, YFSETQ. The CDR3 runs to 16 residues. After removal of 4 bases from V and 2 bases from J, the junction contained 3 bases not matched to a gene. The CDR3 loop reads CASSTGLAGATDTQYF. CDR3 DNA sequence: TGCGCCAGCAGCACGGGACTAGCGGGGGCCACAGATACGCAGTATTTT.

This clonotype came up many times. The gene calls are TRBV6-6 and TRBJ2-7; D remains ambiguous. Germline V gene sequence: CDR1 MNHNY, CDR2 SVGAGI (reference sequence). Trimming shortened V by 6 bases and J by 1 base, and 7 bases separated the two germline ends. The CDR3 runs to 12 residues. The CDR3 loop reads CASSDLSYEQYV. CDR3 sequence (DNA): TGTGCCAGCAGCGACCTATCCTACGAGCAGTACGTC.

This clonotype was observed a handful of times. V and J are TRBV20-1 and TRBJ2-1; D possibly matches TRBD1 or TRBD2 (6 bases each). Germline lookup yields CDR1 DFQATT and CDR2 SNEGSKA (reference sequence). The CDR3 runs to 10 residues. The CDR3 bases are TGCAGCGCGGAGGGGGACGAGCAGTTCTTC. Protein sequence: CSAEGDEQFF.

There are many counts of this clonotype. The V call is TRBV20-1, the J call TRBJ2-3, with D possibly TRBD2 on 6 matching bases. Germline V CDR1 and CDR2: DFQATT, SNEGSKA (reference sequence). The CDR3 consists of 12 residues. V dropped 5 bases and J dropped 6 bases, with 12 bases sitting between them. CDR3 bases: TGCAGTGCTGACGCGGGGTCGGATACGCAGTATTTT. This gives the protein CSADAGSDTQYF.